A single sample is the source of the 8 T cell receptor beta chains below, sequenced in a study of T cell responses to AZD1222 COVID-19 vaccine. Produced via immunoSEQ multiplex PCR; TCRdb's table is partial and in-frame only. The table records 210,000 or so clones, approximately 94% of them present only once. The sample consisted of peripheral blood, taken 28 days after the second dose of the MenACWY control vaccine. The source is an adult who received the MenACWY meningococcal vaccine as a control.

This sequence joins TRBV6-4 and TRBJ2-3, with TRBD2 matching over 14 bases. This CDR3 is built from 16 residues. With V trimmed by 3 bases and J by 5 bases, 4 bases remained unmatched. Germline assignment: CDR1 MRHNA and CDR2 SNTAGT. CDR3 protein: CASSETSGGALDTQYF. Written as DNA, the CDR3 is TGTGCCAGCAGTGAGACTAGCGGGGGGGCCCTAGATACGCAGTATTTT.

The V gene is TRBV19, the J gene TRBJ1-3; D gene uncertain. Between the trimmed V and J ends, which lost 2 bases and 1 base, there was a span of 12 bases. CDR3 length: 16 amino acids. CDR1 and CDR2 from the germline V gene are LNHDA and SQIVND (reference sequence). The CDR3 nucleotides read TGTGCCAGTAGTATACTGGTTGCGGTTTCTGGAAACACCATATATTTT. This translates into CASSILVAVSGNTIYF.

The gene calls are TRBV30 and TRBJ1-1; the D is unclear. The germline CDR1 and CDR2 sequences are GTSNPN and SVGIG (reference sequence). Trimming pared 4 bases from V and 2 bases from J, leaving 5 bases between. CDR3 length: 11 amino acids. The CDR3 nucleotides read TGTGCCTGGACCCTAAACACTGAAGCTTTCTTT. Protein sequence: CAWTLNTEAFF.

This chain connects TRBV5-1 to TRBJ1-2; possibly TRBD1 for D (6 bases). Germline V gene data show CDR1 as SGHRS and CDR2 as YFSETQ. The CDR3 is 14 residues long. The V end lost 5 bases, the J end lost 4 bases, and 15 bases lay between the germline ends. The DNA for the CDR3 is TGCGCCAGCAGATCTTCCACAGGGACCTATGGCTACACCTTC. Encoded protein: CASRSSTGTYGYTF.

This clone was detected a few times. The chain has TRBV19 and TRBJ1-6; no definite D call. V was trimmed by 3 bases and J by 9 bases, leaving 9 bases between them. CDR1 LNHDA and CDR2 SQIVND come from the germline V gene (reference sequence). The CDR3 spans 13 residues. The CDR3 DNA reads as TGTGCCAGTAGTATCGATCTCCGTTCACCCCTCCACTTT. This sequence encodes CASSIDLRSPLHF.

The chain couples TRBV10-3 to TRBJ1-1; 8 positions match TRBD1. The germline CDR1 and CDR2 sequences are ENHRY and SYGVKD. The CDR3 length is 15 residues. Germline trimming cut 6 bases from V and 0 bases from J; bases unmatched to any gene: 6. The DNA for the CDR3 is TGTGCCATCAGGCCGACACAGGGGGTGAACACTGAAGCTTTCTTT. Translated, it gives CAIRPTQGVNTEAFF.

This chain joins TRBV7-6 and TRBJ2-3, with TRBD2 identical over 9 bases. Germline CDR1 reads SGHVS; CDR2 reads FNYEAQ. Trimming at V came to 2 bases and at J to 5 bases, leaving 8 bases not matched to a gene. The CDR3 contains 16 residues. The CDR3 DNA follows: TGTGCCAGCAGCTTAATAGCTAGCGGGATTGGAGATACGCAGTATTTT. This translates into CASSLIASGIGDTQYF.

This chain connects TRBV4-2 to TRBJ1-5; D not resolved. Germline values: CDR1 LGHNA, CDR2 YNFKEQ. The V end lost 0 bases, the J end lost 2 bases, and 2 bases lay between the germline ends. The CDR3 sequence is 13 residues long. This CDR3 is CASSQDGNQPQHF. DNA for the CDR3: TGTGCCAGCAGCCAAGATGGCAATCAGCCCCAGCATTTT.